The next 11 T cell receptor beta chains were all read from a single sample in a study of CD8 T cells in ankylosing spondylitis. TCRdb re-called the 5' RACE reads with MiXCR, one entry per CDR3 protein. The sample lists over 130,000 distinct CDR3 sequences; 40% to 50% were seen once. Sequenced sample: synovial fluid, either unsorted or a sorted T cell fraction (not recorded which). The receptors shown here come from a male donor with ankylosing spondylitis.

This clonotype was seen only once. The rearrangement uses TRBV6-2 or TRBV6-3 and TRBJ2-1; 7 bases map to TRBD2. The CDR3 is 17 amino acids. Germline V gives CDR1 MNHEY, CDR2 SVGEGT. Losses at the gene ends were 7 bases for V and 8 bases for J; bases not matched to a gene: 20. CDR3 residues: CASNPTTSLGVSDEQFF. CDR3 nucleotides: TGTGCCAGCAACCCCACGACTAGCCTCGGAGTCAGCGATGAGCAGTTCTTC.

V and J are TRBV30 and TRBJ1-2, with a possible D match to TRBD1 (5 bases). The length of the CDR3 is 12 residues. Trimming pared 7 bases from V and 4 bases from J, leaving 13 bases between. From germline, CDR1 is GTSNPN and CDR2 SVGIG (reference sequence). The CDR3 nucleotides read TGTGCCTTCCGGGACCTCTCCTATGGCTACACCTTC. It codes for CAFRDLSYGYTF.

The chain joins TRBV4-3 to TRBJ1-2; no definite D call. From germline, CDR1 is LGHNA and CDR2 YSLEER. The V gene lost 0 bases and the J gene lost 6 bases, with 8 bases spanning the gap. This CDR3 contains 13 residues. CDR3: CASSQDEYNGYTF. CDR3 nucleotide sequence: TGCGCCAGCAGCCAAGATGAATATAATGGCTACACCTTC.

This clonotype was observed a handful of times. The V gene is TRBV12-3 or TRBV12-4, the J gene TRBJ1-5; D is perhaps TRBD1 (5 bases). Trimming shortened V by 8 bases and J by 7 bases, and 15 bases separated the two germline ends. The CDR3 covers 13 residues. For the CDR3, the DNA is TGTGCCAGCCATTACGGGGGTAGGCAGCCCCAGCATTTT. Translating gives CASHYGGRQPQHF.

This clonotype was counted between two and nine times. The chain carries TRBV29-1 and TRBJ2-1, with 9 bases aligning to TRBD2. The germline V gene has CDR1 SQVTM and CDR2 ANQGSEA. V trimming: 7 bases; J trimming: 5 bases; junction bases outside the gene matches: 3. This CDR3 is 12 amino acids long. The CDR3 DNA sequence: TGCAGCGCTTGGACTAGCGACAATGAGCAGTTCTTC. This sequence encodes CSAWTSDNEQFF.

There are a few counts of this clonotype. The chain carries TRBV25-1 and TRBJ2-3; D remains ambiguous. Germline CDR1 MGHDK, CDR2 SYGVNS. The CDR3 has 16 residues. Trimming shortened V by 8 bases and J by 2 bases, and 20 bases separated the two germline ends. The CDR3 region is CASGPLYGPYTDTQYF. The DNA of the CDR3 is TGTGCCAGCGGCCCCTTGTATGGGCCCTACACAGATACGCAGTATTTT.

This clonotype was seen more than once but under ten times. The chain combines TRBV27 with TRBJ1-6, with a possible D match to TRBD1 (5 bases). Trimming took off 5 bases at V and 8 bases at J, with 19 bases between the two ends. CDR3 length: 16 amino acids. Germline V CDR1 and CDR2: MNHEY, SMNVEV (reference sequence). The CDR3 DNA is TGTGCCAGCAGTCCAAGGACACCCCGGTGTGATTCACCCCTCCACTTT. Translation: CASSPRTPRCDSPLHF.

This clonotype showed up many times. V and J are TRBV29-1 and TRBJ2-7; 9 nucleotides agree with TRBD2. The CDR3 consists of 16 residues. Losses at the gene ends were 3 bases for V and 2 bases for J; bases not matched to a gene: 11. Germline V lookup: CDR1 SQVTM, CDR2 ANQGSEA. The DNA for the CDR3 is TGCAGCGTTGAGGAATACGGTTCTAGCGGGACCTACGAGCAGTACTTC. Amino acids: CSVEEYGSSGTYEQYF.

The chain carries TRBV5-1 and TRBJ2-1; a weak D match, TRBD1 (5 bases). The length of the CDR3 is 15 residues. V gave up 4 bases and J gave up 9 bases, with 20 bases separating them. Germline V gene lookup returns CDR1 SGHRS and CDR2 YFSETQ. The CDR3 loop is CASSPFGPPDSEQFF. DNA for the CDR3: TGCGCCAGCAGCCCGTTCGGGCCCCCCGACAGTGAGCAGTTCTTC.

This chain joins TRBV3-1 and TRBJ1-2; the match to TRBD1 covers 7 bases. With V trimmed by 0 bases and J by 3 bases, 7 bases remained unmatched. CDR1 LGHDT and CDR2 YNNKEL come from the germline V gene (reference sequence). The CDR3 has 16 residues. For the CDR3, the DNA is TGTGCCAGCAGCCAAGAGGGACAGACGGTTCACTATGGCTACACCTTC. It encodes CASSQEGQTVHYGYTF.

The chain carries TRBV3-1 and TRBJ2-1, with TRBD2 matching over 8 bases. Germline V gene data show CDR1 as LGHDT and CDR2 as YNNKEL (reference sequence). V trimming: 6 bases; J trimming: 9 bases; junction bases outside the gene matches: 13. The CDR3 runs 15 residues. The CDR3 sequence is CASRKEETSVSEQFF. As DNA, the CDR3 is TGTGCCAGCAGAAAAGAGGAGACTAGCGTATCTGAGCAGTTCTTC.